The clone carrying this TCR beta chain was counted at least ten times. Antigen specificity is unknown. Alpha and beta constant-region primers primed reverse transcription of about 470 ng RNA. Alpha and beta chain libraries were made separately by chain-specific third strand synthesis with multiplexing indices. One primer pair amplified all rearrangements per chain; each cDNA got molecular barcodes. Ligation attached cDNA to a 5' RACE adapter that carried a random hexamer and SP2 site. MiXCR, run by TCRdb on the 5' RACE reads, gives a single entry per CDR3 protein. The table lists thousands of distinct CDR3 sequences, around 8.6% of them singletons. The CDR3 is 11 residues long. Antiretroviral therapy had run roughly three months, about 14 weeks, before follow-up blood collection. No cell fractionation was done, so the repertoire covers all unsorted peripheral blood T cells. This record belongs to a study of HIV-infected patients and healthy controls. Broader study findings: Study cohorts differed slightly in age and sex, but this did not explain diversity differences. HIV-infected repertoires had significantly higher mean Gini indices than controls, possibly reflecting oligoclonality.

The sequencing used blood, collected during antiretroviral therapy. This TCR came from an adult with HIV infection. The chain joins TRBV3-2 to TRBJ2-2. TRBV3-2 is tagged as a pseudogene. For the CDR3, the DNA is TGTGCCACACAGAGCACCGGGGAGCTGTTTTTT. Its translation: CATQSTGELFF.